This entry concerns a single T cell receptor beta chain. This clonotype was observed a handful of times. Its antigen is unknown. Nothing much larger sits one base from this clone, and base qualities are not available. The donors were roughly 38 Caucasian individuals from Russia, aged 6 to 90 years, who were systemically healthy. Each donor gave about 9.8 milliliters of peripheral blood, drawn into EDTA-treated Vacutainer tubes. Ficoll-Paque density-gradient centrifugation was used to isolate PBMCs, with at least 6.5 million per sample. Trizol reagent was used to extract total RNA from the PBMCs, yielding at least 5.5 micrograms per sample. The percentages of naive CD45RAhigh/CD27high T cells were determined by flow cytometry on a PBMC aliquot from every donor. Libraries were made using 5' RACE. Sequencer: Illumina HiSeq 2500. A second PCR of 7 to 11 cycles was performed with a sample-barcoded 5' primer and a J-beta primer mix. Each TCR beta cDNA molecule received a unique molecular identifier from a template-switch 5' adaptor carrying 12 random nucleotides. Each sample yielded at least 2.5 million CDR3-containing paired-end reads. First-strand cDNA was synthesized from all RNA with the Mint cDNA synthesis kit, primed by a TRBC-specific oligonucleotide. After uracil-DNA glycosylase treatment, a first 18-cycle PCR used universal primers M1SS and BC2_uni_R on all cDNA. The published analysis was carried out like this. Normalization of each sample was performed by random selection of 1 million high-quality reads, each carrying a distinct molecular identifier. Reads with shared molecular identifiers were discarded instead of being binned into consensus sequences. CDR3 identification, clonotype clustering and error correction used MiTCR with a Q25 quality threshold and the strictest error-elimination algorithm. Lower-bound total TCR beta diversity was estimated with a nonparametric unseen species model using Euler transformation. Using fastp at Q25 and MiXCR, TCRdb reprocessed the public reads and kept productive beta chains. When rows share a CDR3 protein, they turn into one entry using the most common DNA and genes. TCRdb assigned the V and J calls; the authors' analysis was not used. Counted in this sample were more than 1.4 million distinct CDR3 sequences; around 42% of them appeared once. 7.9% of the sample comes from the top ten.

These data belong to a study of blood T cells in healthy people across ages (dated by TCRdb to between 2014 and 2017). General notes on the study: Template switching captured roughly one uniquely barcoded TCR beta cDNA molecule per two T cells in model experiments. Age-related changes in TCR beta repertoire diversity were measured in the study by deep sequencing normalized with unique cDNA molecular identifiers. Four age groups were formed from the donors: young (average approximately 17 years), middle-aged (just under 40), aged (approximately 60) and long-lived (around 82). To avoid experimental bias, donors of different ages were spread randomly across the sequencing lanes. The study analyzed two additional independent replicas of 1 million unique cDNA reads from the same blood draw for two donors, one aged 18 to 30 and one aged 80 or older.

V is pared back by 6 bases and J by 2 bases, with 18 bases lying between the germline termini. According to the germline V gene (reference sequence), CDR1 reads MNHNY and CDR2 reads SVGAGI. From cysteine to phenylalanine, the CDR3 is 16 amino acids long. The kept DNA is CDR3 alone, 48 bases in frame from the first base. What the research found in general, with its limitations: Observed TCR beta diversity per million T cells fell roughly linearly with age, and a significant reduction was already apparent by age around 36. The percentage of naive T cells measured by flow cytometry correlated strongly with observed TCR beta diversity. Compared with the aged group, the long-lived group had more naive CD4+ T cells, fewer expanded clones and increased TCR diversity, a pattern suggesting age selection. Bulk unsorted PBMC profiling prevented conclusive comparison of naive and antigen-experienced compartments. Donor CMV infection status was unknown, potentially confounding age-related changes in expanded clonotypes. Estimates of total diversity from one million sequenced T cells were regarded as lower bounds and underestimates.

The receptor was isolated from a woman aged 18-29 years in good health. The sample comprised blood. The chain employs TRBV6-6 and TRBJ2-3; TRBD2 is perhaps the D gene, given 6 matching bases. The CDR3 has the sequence CASSYPAAGPTDTQYF. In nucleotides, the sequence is TGTGCCAGCAGCTACCCGGCAGCGGGCCCCACAGATACGCAGTATTTT.